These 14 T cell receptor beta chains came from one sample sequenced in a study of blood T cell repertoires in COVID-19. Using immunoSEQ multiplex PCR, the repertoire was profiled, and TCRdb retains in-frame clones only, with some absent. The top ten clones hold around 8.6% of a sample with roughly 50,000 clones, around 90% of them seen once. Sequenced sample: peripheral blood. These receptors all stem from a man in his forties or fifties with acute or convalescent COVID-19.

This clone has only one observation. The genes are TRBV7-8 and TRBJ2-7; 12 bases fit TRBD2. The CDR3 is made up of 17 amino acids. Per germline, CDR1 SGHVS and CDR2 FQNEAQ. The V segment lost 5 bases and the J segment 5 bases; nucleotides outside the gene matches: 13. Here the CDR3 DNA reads TGTGCCAGCAGCCGCCGACTAGCGGGGGACGGGGGGCACGAGCAGTACTTC. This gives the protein CASSRRLAGDGGHEQYF.

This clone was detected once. The CDR3 nucleotides read TGTGCCAGCAGCTCGTCCCGGGACAGGGAGAACACTGAAGCTTTCTTT. Translation: CASSSSRDRENTEAFF. The chain carries TRBV5-6 and TRBJ1-1; 9 bases are shared with TRBD1. The CDR3 contains 16 residues. Unmatched junction bases numbered 7, after V lost 3 bases and J lost 1 base. Looked up from germline, CDR1 is SGHDT and CDR2 is YYEEEE.

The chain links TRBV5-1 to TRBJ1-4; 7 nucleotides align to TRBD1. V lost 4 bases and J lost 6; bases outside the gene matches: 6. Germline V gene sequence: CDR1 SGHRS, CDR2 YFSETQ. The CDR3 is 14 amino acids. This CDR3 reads CASSLGGADEKLFF. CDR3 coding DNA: TGCGCCAGCAGCCTAGGGGGCGCGGATGAAAAACTGTTTTTT. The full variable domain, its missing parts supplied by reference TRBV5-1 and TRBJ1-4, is KAGVTQTPRYLIKTRGQQVTLSCSPISGHRSVSWYQQTPGQGLQFLFEYFSETQRNKGNFPGRFSGRQFSNSRSEMNVSTLELGDSALYLCASSLGGADEKLFFGSGTQLSVL.

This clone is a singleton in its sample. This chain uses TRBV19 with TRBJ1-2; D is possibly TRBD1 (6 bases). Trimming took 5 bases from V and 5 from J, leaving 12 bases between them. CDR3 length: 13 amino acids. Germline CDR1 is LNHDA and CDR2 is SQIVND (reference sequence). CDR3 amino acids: CASSVQGLYGYTF. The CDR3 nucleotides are TGTGCCAGTAGTGTCCAGGGGTTGTATGGCTACACCTTC.

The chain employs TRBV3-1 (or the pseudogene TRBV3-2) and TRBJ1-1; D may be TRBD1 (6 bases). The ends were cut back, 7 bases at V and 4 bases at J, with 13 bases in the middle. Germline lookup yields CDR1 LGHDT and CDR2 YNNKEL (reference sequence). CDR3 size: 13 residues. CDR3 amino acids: CASTPLRGTEAFF. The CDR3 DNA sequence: TGTGCCAGCACCCCGCTCAGGGGCACTGAAGCTTTCTTT.

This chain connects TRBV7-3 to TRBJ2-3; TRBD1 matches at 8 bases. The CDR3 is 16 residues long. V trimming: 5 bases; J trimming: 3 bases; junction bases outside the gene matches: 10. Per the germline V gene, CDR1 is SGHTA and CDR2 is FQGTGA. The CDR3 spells CASSTTGQGTTDTQYF. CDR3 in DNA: TGTGCCAGCAGCACCACCGGACAGGGAACTACAGATACGCAGTATTTT.

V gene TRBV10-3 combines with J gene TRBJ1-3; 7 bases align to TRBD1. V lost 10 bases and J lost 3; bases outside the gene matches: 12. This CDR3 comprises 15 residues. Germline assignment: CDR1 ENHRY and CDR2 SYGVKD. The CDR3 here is CATQRAGGLGNTIYF. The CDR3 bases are TGTGCCACCCAACGCGCAGGGGGGCTTGGAAACACCATATATTTT.

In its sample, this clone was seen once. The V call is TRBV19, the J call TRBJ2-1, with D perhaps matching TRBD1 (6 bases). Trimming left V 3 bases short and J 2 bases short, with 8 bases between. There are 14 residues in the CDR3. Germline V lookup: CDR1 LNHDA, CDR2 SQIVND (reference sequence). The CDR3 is CASSMGAAYNEQFF. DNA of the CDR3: TGTGCCAGTAGTATGGGGGCAGCCTACAATGAGCAGTTCTTC. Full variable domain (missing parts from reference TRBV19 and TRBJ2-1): DGGITQSPKYLFRKEGQNVTLSCEQNLNHDAMYWYRQDPGQGLRLIYYSQIVNDFQKGDIAEGYSVSREKKESFPLTVTSAQKNPTAFYLCASSMGAAYNEQFFGPGTRLTVL.

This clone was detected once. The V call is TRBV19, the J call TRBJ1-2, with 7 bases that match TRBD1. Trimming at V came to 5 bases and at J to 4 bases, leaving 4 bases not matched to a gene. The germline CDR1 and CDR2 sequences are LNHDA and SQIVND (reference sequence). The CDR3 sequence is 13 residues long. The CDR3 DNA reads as TGTGCCAGTAGTCGGCCAGGGGGCTATGGCTACACCTTC. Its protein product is CASSRPGGYGYTF.

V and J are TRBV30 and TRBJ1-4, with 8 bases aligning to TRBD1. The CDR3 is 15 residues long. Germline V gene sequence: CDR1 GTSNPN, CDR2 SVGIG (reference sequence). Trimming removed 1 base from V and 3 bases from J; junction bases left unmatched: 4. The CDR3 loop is CAWSAPGGANEKLFF. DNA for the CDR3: TGTGCCTGGAGTGCCCCAGGGGGCGCTAATGAAAAACTGTTTTTT.

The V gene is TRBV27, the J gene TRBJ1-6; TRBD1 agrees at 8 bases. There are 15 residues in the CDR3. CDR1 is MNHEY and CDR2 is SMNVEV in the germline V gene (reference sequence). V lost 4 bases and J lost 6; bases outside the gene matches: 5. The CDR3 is CASSSRTGGNSPLHF. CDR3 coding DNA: TGTGCCAGCAGTTCCCGAACAGGGGGTAATTCACCCCTCCACTTT.

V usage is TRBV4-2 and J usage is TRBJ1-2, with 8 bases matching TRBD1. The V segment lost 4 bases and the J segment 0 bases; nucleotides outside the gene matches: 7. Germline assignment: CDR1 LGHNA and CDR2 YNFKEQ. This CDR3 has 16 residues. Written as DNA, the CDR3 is TGTGCCAGCAGCCCGGGGGAACAGGGGGCTAACTATGGCTACACCTTC. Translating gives CASSPGEQGANYGYTF.

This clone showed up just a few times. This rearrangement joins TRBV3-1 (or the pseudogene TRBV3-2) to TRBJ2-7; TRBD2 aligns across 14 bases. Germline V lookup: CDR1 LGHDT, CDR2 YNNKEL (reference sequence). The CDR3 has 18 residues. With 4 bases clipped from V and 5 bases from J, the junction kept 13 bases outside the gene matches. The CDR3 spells CASSLTSGRALLPDEQYF. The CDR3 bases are TGTGCCAGCAGCCTGACTAGCGGGAGGGCCTTGTTGCCGGACGAGCAGTACTTC.

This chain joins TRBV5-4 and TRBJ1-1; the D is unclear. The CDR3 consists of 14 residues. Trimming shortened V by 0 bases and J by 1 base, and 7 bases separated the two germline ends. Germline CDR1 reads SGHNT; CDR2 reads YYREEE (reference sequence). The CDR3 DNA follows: TGTGCCAGCAGCTTGGGGGAGAAGAACACTGAAGCTTTCTTT. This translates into CASSLGEKNTEAFF.